A selection of T cell receptor beta chains follows, all from one sample in a study of identical twins. TCRdb reprocessed the 5' RACE reads via MiXCR and lists one record per CDR3 protein. This sample carries roughly 290,000 distinct CDR3 sequences, roughly 10% of them seen once, and the ten largest clones take approximately 6.5%. These records were also assigned to another study, of yellow fever vaccine responses in identical twins.

Specimen: CD8+ T cells sorted from blood. The receptors shown here come from a woman aged 18 to 35 in good health. Both conserved end residues are part of each CDR3. D genes are given only for firm matches. The size field is filled for only some rows; it gives once, few, many or a size class.

j_call: TRBJ2-2
d_call: TRBD2
v_call: TRBV27
clone_size: .
cdr3_aa: CASSSDRLASTGELFF
cdr3_nt: TGTGCCAGCAGTTCCGACCGACTAGCGAGCACCGGGGAGCTGTTTTTT

j_call: TRBJ1-3
d_call: .
v_call: TRBV29-1
clone_size: many
cdr3_aa: CSAEGPGNTIYF
cdr3_nt: TGCAGCGCCGAAGGGCCTGGAAACACCATATATTTT

j_call: TRBJ2-7
d_call: TRBD2
v_call: TRBV6-2/TRBV6-3
clone_size: few
cdr3_aa: CASSLESISGRLSEQYF
cdr3_nt: TGTGCCAGCAGTCTCGAATCTATTAGCGGGAGGTTGAGCGAGCAGTACTTC

j_call: TRBJ2-7
d_call: .
v_call: TRBV5-1
clone_size: few
cdr3_aa: CASRGDLPSYEQYF
cdr3_nt: TGCGCCAGCAGAGGGGACTTACCCTCCTACGAGCAGTACTTC

j_call: TRBJ2-5
d_call: .
v_call: TRBV4-3
clone_size: many
cdr3_aa: CASSQSTQAGETQYF
cdr3_nt: TGCGCCAGCAGCCAATCAACGCAAGCGGGAGAGACCCAGTACTTC

j_call: TRBJ2-7
d_call: .
v_call: TRBV27
clone_size: .
cdr3_aa: CASSLGRAGIEQYF
cdr3_nt: TGTGCCAGCAGTTTAGGCAGGGCCGGGATCGAGCAGTACTTC

j_call: TRBJ1-1
d_call: .
v_call: TRBV28
clone_size: few
cdr3_aa: CASSAGPTGGKTEAFF
cdr3_nt: TGTGCCAGCAGTGCCGGACCGACAGGTGGGAAGACTGAAGCTTTCTTT

j_call: TRBJ2-7
d_call: TRBD1
v_call: TRBV6-4
clone_size: few
cdr3_aa: CARPPRGTGTYEQYF
cdr3_nt: TGTGCCAGACCTCCCCGAGGGACAGGGACCTACGAGCAGTACTTC

j_call: TRBJ2-1
d_call: TRBD2
v_call: TRBV29-1
clone_size: many
cdr3_aa: CSVLLAGRNNEQFF
cdr3_nt: TGCAGCGTGCTACTAGCGGGAAGAAACAATGAGCAGTTCTTC

j_call: TRBJ2-1
d_call: TRBD1
v_call: TRBV20-1
clone_size: .
cdr3_aa: CCARDRGGTGKRGEQFF
cdr3_nt: TGCTGTGCTAGAGATCGTGGGGGGACAGGGAAGAGGGGTGAGCAGTTCTTC

j_call: TRBJ2-7
d_call: .
v_call: TRBV29-1
clone_size: many
cdr3_aa: CSAAGEGGTTDYEQYF
cdr3_nt: TGCAGCGCCGCGGGGGAGGGGGGGACGACGGACTACGAGCAGTACTTC

j_call: TRBJ2-7
d_call: TRBD1
v_call: TRBV5-1
clone_size: few
cdr3_aa: CASSYRGQSSYEQYF
cdr3_nt: TGCGCCAGCAGCTATCGGGGACAGAGCTCCTACGAGCAGTACTTC

j_call: TRBJ2-2
d_call: TRBD1
v_call: TRBV27
clone_size: .
cdr3_aa: CASSLFQGAAGELFF
cdr3_nt: TGTGCCAGCAGTTTATTTCAGGGGGCAGCCGGGGAGCTGTTTTTT

j_call: TRBJ2-5
d_call: .
v_call: TRBV19
clone_size: few
cdr3_aa: CASKVPENQETQYF
cdr3_nt: TGTGCCAGTAAAGTCCCGGAGAACCAAGAGACCCAGTACTTC

j_call: TRBJ2-1
d_call: .
v_call: TRBV20-1
clone_size: many
cdr3_aa: CSATSGSPYNEQFF
cdr3_nt: TGCAGTGCAACATCGGGAAGCCCGTACAATGAGCAGTTCTTC

j_call: TRBJ2-1
d_call: .
v_call: TRBV4-2
clone_size: few
cdr3_aa: CASSQEAGAVYNEQFF
cdr3_nt: TGTGCCAGCAGCCAAGAGGCCGGGGCGGTCTACAATGAGCAGTTCTTC

j_call: TRBJ2-3
d_call: TRBD2
v_call: TRBV6-2/TRBV6-3
clone_size: few
cdr3_aa: CASSFIAGGRTDTQYF
cdr3_nt: TGTGCCAGCAGTTTTATAGCGGGAGGCCGCACAGATACGCAGTATTTT

j_call: TRBJ2-1
d_call: TRBD2
v_call: TRBV25-1
clone_size: many
cdr3_aa: CASSEFRLAGGDEQFF
cdr3_nt: TGTGCCAGCAGTGAATTTAGACTAGCGGGAGGTGATGAGCAGTTCTTC

j_call: TRBJ1-1
d_call: TRBD1
v_call: TRBV6-4
clone_size: few
cdr3_aa: CASSEGPGGSEAFF
cdr3_nt: TGTGCCAGCAGTGAGGGCCCAGGGGGTAGTGAAGCTTTCTTT

j_call: TRBJ2-7
d_call: TRBD1
v_call: TRBV6-5
clone_size: .
cdr3_aa: CASSNRDREYEQYF
cdr3_nt: TGTGCCAGCAGTAACCGGGACAGGGAGTACGAGCAGTACTTC

j_call: TRBJ2-7
d_call: TRBD1
v_call: TRBV6-2/TRBV6-3
clone_size: few
cdr3_aa: CASSYPPDRGHEQYF
cdr3_nt: TGTGCCAGCAGTTACCCCCCAGACAGGGGCCACGAGCAGTACTTC

j_call: TRBJ2-1
d_call: .
v_call: TRBV29-1
clone_size: .
cdr3_aa: CSVTPSEVDEQFF
cdr3_nt: TGCAGCGTGACACCATCCGAGGTCGATGAGCAGTTCTTC

j_call: TRBJ2-6
d_call: .
v_call: TRBV15
clone_size: many
cdr3_aa: CATSRDQGTGANVLTF
cdr3_nt: TGTGCCACCAGCAGAGATCAAGGGACTGGGGCCAACGTCCTGACTTTC

j_call: TRBJ2-3
d_call: TRBD2
v_call: TRBV11-1
clone_size: .
cdr3_aa: CASSNRGTSGSLTDTQYF
cdr3_nt: TGTGCCAGCAGCAACCGAGGGACTAGCGGGAGCCTAACAGATACGCAGTATTTT

j_call: TRBJ2-7
d_call: TRBD2
v_call: TRBV28
clone_size: many
cdr3_aa: CASSLSGSREQYF
cdr3_nt: TGTGCCAGCAGTTTGAGCGGGAGTAGGGAGCAGTACTTC

j_call: TRBJ2-5
d_call: .
v_call: TRBV12-3/TRBV12-4
clone_size: many
cdr3_aa: CASSDPPGAGETQYF
cdr3_nt: TGTGCCAGCAGTGACCCCCCAGGGGCGGGCGAGACCCAGTACTTC

j_call: TRBJ2-3
d_call: .
v_call: TRBV9
clone_size: .
cdr3_aa: CASSVGSDTQYF
cdr3_nt: TGTGCCAGCAGCGTGGGGTCAGATACGCAGTATTTT

j_call: TRBJ1-2
d_call: TRBD1
v_call: TRBV29-1
clone_size: .
cdr3_aa: CSVRDRSLGGYTF
cdr3_nt: TGCAGCGTGAGGGACAGGTCCTTAGGTGGCTACACCTTC

j_call: TRBJ2-7
d_call: TRBD2
v_call: TRBV29-1
clone_size: many
cdr3_aa: CSTREGYEQYF
cdr3_nt: TGCAGTACCCGGGAGGGCTACGAGCAGTACTTC

j_call: TRBJ2-1
d_call: .
v_call: TRBV29-1
clone_size: many
cdr3_aa: CSVEDREGEQFF
cdr3_nt: TGCAGCGTTGAAGACAGGGAAGGTGAGCAGTTCTTC

j_call: TRBJ2-1
d_call: TRBD1
v_call: TRBV6-4
clone_size: many
cdr3_aa: CASSAPGDRDEQFF
cdr3_nt: TGTGCCAGCAGTGCCCCTGGGGACAGGGATGAGCAGTTCTTC

j_call: TRBJ2-1
d_call: .
v_call: TRBV7-9
clone_size: many
cdr3_aa: CASSLVQGDYNEQFF
cdr3_nt: TGTGCCAGCAGCTTAGTCCAGGGAGATTACAATGAGCAGTTCTTC

j_call: TRBJ2-3
d_call: .
v_call: TRBV27
clone_size: many
cdr3_aa: CASSLITRGDPAQYF
cdr3_nt: TGTGCCAGCAGTTTAATAACCCGAGGGGACCCAGCGCAGTATTTT

j_call: TRBJ2-6
d_call: TRBD2
v_call: TRBV28
clone_size: few
cdr3_aa: CASSDPGGGAGANVLTF
cdr3_nt: TGTGCCAGCAGTGATCCGGGAGGAGGAGCTGGGGCCAACGTCCTGACTTTC

j_call: TRBJ2-7
d_call: .
v_call: TRBV29-1
clone_size: few
cdr3_aa: CSVRGEDLTYEQYF
cdr3_nt: TGCAGCGTTCGTGGGGAGGACCTTACCTACGAGCAGTACTTC

j_call: TRBJ2-1
d_call: TRBD1
v_call: TRBV7-3
clone_size: .
cdr3_aa: CASSPTPSGTGRLNEQFF
cdr3_nt: TGTGCCAGCAGCCCCACCCCCTCCGGGACAGGGCGCCTCAATGAGCAGTTCTTC

j_call: TRBJ2-1
d_call: TRBD2
v_call: TRBV5-6
clone_size: many
cdr3_aa: CASSSHGGVLGEQFF
cdr3_nt: TGTGCCAGCAGCTCCCACGGGGGGGTCTTAGGTGAGCAGTTCTTC

j_call: TRBJ2-2
d_call: .
v_call: TRBV19
clone_size: many
cdr3_aa: CASSDNRELFF
cdr3_nt: TGTGCCAGTAGTGACAATAGGGAGCTGTTTTTT

j_call: TRBJ2-7
d_call: .
v_call: TRBV29-1
clone_size: .
cdr3_aa: CSSSAGSPYEQYF
cdr3_nt: TGCAGCTCGAGCGCAGGTTCCCCATACGAGCAGTACTTC

j_call: TRBJ2-1
d_call: .
v_call: TRBV7-9
clone_size: few
cdr3_aa: CASSLAGGTSYNEQFF
cdr3_nt: TGTGCCAGCAGCTTAGCGGGGGGCACCTCCTACAATGAGCAGTTCTTC

j_call: TRBJ2-3
d_call: .
v_call: TRBV27
clone_size: few
cdr3_aa: CASSFTGKADTQYF
cdr3_nt: TGTGCCAGCAGTTTTACCGGGAAGGCAGATACGCAGTATTTT

j_call: TRBJ2-7
d_call: TRBD1
v_call: TRBV25-1
clone_size: few
cdr3_aa: CASSGDREVYYEQYF
cdr3_nt: TGTGCCAGCAGTGGGGACAGGGAGGTGTACTACGAGCAGTACTTC

j_call: TRBJ2-4
d_call: TRBD2
v_call: TRBV4-3
clone_size: many
cdr3_aa: CASSQGASGNGNIQYF
cdr3_nt: TGCGCCAGCAGCCAAGGTGCTAGCGGGAATGGAAACATTCAGTACTTC

j_call: TRBJ1-1
d_call: .
v_call: TRBV20-1
clone_size: many
cdr3_aa: CSARGQADTEAFF
cdr3_nt: TGCAGTGCTAGAGGACAGGCGGACACTGAAGCTTTCTTT

j_call: TRBJ1-1
d_call: .
v_call: TRBV7-8
clone_size: few
cdr3_aa: CASSLIGVGRVATEAFF
cdr3_nt: TGTGCCAGCAGCTTAATCGGGGTGGGCAGGGTGGCCACTGAAGCTTTCTTT